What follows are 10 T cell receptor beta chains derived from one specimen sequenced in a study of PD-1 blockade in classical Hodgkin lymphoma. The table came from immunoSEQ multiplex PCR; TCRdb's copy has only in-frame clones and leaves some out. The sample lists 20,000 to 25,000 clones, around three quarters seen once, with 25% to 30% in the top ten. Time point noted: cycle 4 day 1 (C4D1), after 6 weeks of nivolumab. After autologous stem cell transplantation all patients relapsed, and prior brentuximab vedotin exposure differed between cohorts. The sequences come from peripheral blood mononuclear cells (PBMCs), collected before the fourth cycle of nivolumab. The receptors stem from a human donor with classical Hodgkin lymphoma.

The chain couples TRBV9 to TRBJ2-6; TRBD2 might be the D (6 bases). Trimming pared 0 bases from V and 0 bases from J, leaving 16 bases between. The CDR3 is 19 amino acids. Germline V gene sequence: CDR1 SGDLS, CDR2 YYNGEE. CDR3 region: CASSVARTTPSSGANVLTF. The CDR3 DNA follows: TGTGCCAGCAGCGTAGCAAGGACTACGCCTAGCTCTGGGGCCAACGTCCTGACTTTC.

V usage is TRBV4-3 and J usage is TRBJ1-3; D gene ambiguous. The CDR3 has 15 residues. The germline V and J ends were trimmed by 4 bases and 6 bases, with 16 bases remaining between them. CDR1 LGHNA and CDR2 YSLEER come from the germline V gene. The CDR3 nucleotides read TGCGCCAGCAGCCTTAACGAGGTATTTGAAAACACCATATATTTT. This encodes CASSLNEVFENTIYF.

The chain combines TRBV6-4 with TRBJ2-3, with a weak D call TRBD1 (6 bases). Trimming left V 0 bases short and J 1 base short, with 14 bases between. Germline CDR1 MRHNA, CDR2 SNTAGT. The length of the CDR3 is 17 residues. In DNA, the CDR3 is TGTGCCAGCAGTGACTCCCACAGGGCCCTGTGCACAGATACGCAGTATTTT. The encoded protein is CASSDSHRALCTDTQYF.

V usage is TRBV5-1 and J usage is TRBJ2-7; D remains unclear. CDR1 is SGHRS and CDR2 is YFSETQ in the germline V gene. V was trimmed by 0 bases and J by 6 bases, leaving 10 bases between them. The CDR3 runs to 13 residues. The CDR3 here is CASSLAPATEQYV. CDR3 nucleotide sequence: TGCGCCAGCAGCTTGGCCCCCGCCACCGAGCAGTACGTC.

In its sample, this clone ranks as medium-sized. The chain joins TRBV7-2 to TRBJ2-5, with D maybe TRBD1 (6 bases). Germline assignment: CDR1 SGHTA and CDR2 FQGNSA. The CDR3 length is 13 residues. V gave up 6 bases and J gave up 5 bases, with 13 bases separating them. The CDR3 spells CASRPMGAETQYF. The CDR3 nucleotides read TGTGCCAGCAGGCCCATGGGGGCGGAGACCCAGTACTTC.

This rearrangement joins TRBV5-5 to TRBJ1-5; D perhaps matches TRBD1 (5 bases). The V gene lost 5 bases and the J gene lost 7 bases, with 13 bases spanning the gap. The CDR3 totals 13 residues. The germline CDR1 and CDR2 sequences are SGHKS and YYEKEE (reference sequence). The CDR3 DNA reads TGTGCCAGCAGTTTCAGGGTAAGGCAGCCCCAGCATTTT. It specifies CASSFRVRQPQHF.

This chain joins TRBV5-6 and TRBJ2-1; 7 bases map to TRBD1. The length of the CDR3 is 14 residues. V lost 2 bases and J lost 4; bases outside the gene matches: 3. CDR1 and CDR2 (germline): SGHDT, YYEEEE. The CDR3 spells CASSFGTEYNEQFF. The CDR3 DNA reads TGTGCCAGCAGCTTCGGGACAGAATACAATGAGCAGTTCTTC. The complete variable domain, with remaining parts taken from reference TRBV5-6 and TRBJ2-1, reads DAGVTQSPTHLIKTRGQQVTLRCSPKSGHDTVSWYQQALGQGPQFIFQYYEEEERQRGNFPDRFSGHQFPNYSSELNVNALLLGDSALYLCASSFGTEYNEQFFGPGTRLTVL.

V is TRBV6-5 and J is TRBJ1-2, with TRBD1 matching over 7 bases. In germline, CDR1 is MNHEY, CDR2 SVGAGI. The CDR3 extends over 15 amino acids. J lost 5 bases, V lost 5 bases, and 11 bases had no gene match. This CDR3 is CASSPSGEGAYGYTF. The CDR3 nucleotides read TGTGCCAGCAGTCCTTCCGGGGAGGGGGCTTATGGCTACACCTTC.

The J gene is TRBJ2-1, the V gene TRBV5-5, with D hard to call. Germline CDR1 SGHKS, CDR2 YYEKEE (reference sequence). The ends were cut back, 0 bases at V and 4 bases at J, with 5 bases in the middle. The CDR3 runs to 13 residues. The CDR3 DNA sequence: TGTGCCAGCAGCTTGGTCGCGTACAATGAGCAGTTCTTC. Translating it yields CASSLVAYNEQFF. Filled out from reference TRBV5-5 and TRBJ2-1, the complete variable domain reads DAGVTQSPTHLIKTRGQQVTLRCSPISGHKSVSWYQQVLGQGPQFIFQYYEKEERGRGNFPDRFSARQFPNYSSELNVNALLLGDSALYLCASSLVAYNEQFFGPGTRLTVL.

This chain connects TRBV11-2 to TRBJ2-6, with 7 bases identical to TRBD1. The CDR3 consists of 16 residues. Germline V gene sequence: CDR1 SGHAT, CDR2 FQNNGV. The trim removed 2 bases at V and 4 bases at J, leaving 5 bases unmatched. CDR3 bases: TGTGCCAGCAGCTTATCAGGGGGTTACGGGGCCAACGTCCTGACTTTC. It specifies CASSLSGGYGANVLTF.